This TCR beta chain was captured by sequencing in a study of blood T cell repertoires in COVID-19. V was shortened by 0 bases and J by 0 bases, with 10 bases between the two germline ends. Germline lookup yields CDR1 SGDLS and CDR2 YYNGEE. The CDR3 covers 16 residues. TCRdb keeps only in-frame clones here, not all; method: immunoSEQ multiplex PCR. In the table there are about 500,000 clones, around 90% of which are singletons. This TCR was recovered from a woman aged 45-59 years with COVID-19, enrolled during active disease. The chain combines TRBV9 with TRBJ1-3; D ambiguous. The sample comprised peripheral blood. This CDR3 is CASSVGAAFSGNTIYF. Written as DNA, the CDR3 is TGTGCCAGCAGCGTAGGCGCGGCCTTCTCTGGAAACACCATATATTTT.